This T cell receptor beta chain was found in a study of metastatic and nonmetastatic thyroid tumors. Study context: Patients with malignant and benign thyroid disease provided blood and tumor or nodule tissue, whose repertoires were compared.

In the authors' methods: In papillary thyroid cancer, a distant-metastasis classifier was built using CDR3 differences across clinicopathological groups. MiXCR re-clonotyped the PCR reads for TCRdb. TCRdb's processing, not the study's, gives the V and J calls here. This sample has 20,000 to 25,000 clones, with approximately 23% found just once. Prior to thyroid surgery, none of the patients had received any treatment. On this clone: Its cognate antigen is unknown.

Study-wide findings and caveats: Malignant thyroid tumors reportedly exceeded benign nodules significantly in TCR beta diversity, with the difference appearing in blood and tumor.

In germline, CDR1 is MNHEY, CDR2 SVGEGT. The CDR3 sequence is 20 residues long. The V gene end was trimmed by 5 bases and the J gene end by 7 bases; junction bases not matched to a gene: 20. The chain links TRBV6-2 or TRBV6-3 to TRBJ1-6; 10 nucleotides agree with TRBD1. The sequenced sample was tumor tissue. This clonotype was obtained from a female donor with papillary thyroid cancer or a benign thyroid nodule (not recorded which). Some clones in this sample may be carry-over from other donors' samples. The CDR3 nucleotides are TGTGCCAGCAGTCCCCTAACCGGGACAGGGGCGGGGGTAGGAAATTCACCCCTCCACTTT. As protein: CASSPLTGTGAGVGNSPLHF.